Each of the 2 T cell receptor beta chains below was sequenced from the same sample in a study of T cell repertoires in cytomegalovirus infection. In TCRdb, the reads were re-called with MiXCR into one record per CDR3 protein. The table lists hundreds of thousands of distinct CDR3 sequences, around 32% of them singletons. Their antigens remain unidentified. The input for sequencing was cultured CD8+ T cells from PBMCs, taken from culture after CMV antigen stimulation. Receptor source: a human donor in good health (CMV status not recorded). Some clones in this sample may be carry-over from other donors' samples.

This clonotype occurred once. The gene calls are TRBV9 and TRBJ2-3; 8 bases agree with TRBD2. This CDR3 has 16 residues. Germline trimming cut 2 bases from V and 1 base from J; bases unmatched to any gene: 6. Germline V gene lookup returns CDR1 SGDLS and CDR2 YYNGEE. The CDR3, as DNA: TGTGCCAGCAGCGTTGAGCGGGGGACCCGCACAGATACGCAGTATTTT. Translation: CASSVERGTRTDTQYF. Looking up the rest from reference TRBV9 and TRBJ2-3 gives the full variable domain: DSGVTQTPKHLITATGQRVTLRCSPRSGDLSVYWYQQSLDQGLQFLIQYYNGEERAKGNILERFSAQQFPDLHSELNLSSLELGDSALYFCASSVERGTRTDTQYFGPGTRLTVL.

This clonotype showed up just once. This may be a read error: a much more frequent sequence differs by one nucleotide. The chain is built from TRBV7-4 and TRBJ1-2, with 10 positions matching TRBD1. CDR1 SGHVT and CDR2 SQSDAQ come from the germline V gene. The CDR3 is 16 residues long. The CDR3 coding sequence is TGTGCCAGCATCGGGACAGGGGCCGCCTCCAACTGTGGCTACACCTTC. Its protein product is CASIGTGAASNCGYTF.